A single sample gave rise to the 16 T cell receptor beta chains below, sequenced in a study of cytomegalovirus exposure and HLA in healthy donors. This PCR relied on a set of 60 Vbeta primers and 13 Jbeta primers. The repertoire was sequenced with immunoSEQ multiplex PCR; TCRdb's copy has only in-frame clones and lacks some. The repertoire consists of fewer than 250,000 clones, with less than 85% occurring once and the leading ten covering 0.63%. The sequencing input was PBMCs. All receptors come from a man younger than 35 in good health and CMV-seronegative.

This clone has only one observation. The chain employs TRBV5-1 and TRBJ2-7; D may be TRBD2 (5 bases). The CDR3 is 13 residues long. The germline V and J ends were trimmed by 0 bases and 9 bases, with 13 bases remaining between them. Germline V gene sequence: CDR1 SGHRS, CDR2 YFSETQ. The CDR3 spells CASSLDSDPTQYF. For the CDR3, the DNA is TGCGCCAGCAGCTTGGATAGCGACCCGACGCAGTACTTC.

V usage is TRBV18 and J usage is TRBJ2-1; D remains unclear. The germline V gene encodes CDR1 KGHSH and CDR2 LQKENI. This CDR3 has 14 residues. V lost 3 bases and J lost 5, with 11 bases in between. CDR3 sequence: CASSPRLADNEQFF. The CDR3 region has the DNA TGTGCCAGCTCACCTCGATTAGCAGACAATGAGCAGTTCTTC.

This clone was detected only a few times. The V and J genes are TRBV2 and TRBJ2-1; tentative D call: TRBD2 (5 bases). CDR1 is SNHLY and CDR2 is FYNNEI in the germline V gene. The CDR3 consists of 16 residues. The V end lost 1 base, the J end lost 7 bases, and 17 bases lay between the germline ends. The CDR3 bases are TGTGCCAGCAGTGAAGGACGTGGGAGAGGCCAAAATGAGCAGTTCTTC. It codes for CASSEGRGRGQNEQFF.

The chain joins TRBV7-8 to TRBJ1-1; no definite D call. The CDR3 extends over 15 amino acids. Trimming cost V 3 bases and J 1 base, with 12 bases left between them. Germline V gene data show CDR1 as SGHVS and CDR2 as FQNEAQ. This CDR3 reads CASSFRSLENTEAFF. The CDR3, as DNA: TGTGCCAGCAGCTTCAGAAGTCTCGAGAACACTGAAGCTTTCTTT.

The chain employs TRBV2 and TRBJ2-7; 7 bases fit TRBD2. V lost 3 bases and J lost 7; bases outside the gene matches: 3. Germline V gives CDR1 SNHLY, CDR2 FYNNEI. The CDR3 is 12 amino acids. The CDR3 DNA sequence: TGTGCCAGCAGTGAGGGAGGGCGGGAGCAGTACTTC. Residues: CASSEGGREQYF.

This clone was found a few times. CDR3 nucleotides: TGTGCCAGCAGCGTGACCCGGGGGGTTGATACGCAGTATTTT. Its translation: CASSVTRGVDTQYF. The V call is TRBV9, the J call TRBJ2-3, with 7 bases that match TRBD2. Germline CDR1 SGDLS, CDR2 YYNGEE. The CDR3 spans 14 residues. The V gene end was trimmed by 2 bases and the J gene end by 6 bases; junction bases not matched to a gene: 6.

CDR3: CASSDPQFF. The DNA of the CDR3 is TGTGCCAGCAGTGACCCTCAGTTCTTC. The chain has TRBV6-1 and TRBJ2-1; no reliable D call. V lost 3 bases to trimming and J lost 13 bases, with 4 bases between them. Looked up from germline, CDR1 is MNHNS and CDR2 is SASEGT. CDR3 length: 9 amino acids.

The genes are TRBV28 and TRBJ1-1; TRBD1 is a possible D gene (6 bases). The CDR3 is 13 residues long. V shed 6 bases and J shed 6 bases, with 14 bases lying between them. Germline V gene data show CDR1 as MDHEN and CDR2 as SYDVKM. The CDR3 sequence: CASSPGHLAEAFF. In nucleotides, the CDR3 is TGTGCCAGCAGCCCGGGACACTTGGCTGAAGCTTTCTTT.

The CDR3 coding sequence is TGTGCCAGTAGTTCATTCGGACTAGCGGGCCTCCAAGAGACCCAGTACTTC. Translating gives CASSSFGLAGLQETQYF. The chain has TRBV19 and TRBJ2-5; 11 bases map to TRBD2. The V gene's germline CDR1 is LNHDA and CDR2 SQIVND (reference sequence). This CDR3 has 17 residues. With 5 bases clipped from V and 1 base from J, the junction kept 9 bases outside the gene matches.

This chain joins TRBV7-3 and TRBJ2-3, with a tentative D call TRBD2 (5 bases). Trimming removed 1 base from V and 2 bases from J, with 7 bases in between. The CDR3 totals 14 residues. Germline V gene data show CDR1 as SGHTA and CDR2 as FQGTGA. Written as DNA, the CDR3 is TGTGCCAGCAGCTTAAACGACTACACAGATACGCAGTATTTT. This gives the protein CASSLNDYTDTQYF.

This chain connects TRBV28 to TRBJ1-5; TRBD1 aligns across 7 bases. V trimming: 2 bases; J trimming: 6 bases; junction bases outside the gene matches: 4. Germline assignment: CDR1 MDHEN and CDR2 SYDVKM. The CDR3 runs to 14 residues. The CDR3 loop is CASSLQGVGQPQHF. The CDR3 nucleotides are TGTGCCAGCAGTTTACAGGGGGTGGGTCAGCCCCAGCATTTT.

This clone was counted only a few times. The chain recombines TRBV5-6 with TRBJ2-2; TRBD2 might be the D (7 bases). V was trimmed by 4 bases and J by 4 bases, leaving 20 bases between them. CDR1 is SGHDT, CDR2 YYEEEE, per germline. This CDR3 spans 17 amino acids. CDR3 loop: CASSRFFGGGSTGELFF. The CDR3 DNA sequence: TGTGCCAGCAGCCGTTTCTTTGGGGGGGGCAGCACCGGGGAGCTGTTTTTT.

The rearrangement links TRBV20-1 to TRBJ1-2, with D possibly being TRBD1 (6 bases). Trimming shortened V by 5 bases and J by 8 bases, and 12 bases separated the two germline ends. The CDR3 loop spans 11 amino acids. CDR1 and CDR2 (germline): DFQATT, SNEGSKA (reference sequence). This CDR3 is CSAPHQGGYTF. The CDR3 DNA reads TGCAGTGCTCCTCACCAGGGGGGCTACACCTTC.

There are a few counts of this clone. The V gene is TRBV7-2, the J gene TRBJ2-3; no clear D gene. V dropped 5 bases and J dropped 5 bases, with 8 bases sitting between them. Germline assignment: CDR1 SGHTA and CDR2 FQGNSA. There are 12 residues in the CDR3. The chain's CDR3 is CASSHYGDTQYF. The CDR3 bases are TGTGCCAGCAGCCATTACGGAGATACGCAGTATTTT.

This rearrangement joins TRBV18 to TRBJ1-1; no clear D. CDR1 and CDR2 (germline): KGHSH, LQKENI. V gave up 1 base and J gave up 0 bases, with 6 bases separating them. The CDR3 runs 14 residues. CDR3 residues: CASSPQELNTEAFF. In nucleotides, the CDR3 is TGTGCCAGCTCACCACAGGAGTTGAACACTGAAGCTTTCTTT.

The table lists this clone with a count of one. This chain connects TRBV11-1 to TRBJ2-5; D possibly corresponds to TRBD1 (5 bases). The CDR3 covers 14 residues. The V gene lost 5 bases and the J gene lost 5 bases, with 15 bases spanning the gap. Germline values: CDR1 SGHAT, CDR2 FQDESV (reference sequence). CDR3 DNA: TGTGCCAGCAGCCCCAATGTCCCAGGGGAGACCCAGTACTTC. This translates into CASSPNVPGETQYF.